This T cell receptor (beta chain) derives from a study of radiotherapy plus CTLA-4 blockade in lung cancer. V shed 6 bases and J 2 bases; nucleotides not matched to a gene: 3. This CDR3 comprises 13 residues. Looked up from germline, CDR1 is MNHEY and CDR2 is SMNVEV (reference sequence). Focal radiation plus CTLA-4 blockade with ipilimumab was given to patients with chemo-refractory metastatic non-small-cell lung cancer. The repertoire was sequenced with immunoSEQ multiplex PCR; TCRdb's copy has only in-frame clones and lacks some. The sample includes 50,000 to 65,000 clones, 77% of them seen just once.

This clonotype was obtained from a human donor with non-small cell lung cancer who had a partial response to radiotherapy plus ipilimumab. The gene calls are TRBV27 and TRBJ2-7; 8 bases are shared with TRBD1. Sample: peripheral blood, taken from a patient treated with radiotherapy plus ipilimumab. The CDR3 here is CASRVQGAYEQYF. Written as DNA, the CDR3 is TGTGCCAGCAGGGTACAGGGGGCCTACGAGCAGTACTTC.